The rows below give T cell receptor beta chains drawn from one sample of a study of shared clonotypes between healthy human individuals. Assay: immunoSEQ multiplex PCR; the TCRdb copy retains only in-frame clones and omits some. The sample contains about 2.1 million clones, 93% of which appear only once. The sample comprised naive CD8+ T cells from PBMCs. These receptors were taken from a man between 18 and 29 years old in good health. Some clones in this sample may be carry-over from other donors' samples. Both conserved end residues are part of each CDR3. A D gene is named only where the DNA matches it firmly. Clone size is shown for a subset of rows, as once, few, many or a class of expanded clone.

TRBV7-9	NA	TRBJ2-7	NA	CASSQTEYEQYF	TGTGCCAGCAGCCAGACAGAGTACGAGCAGTACTTC
TRBV27	TRBD1	TRBJ2-7	once	CASSGRTGREQYF	TGTGCCAGCAGTGGGAGGACAGGGCGCGAGCAGTACTTC
TRBV7-9	NA	TRBJ2-5	once	CASSPRARQWETQYF	TGTGCCAGCAGCCCTCGGGCCAGACAGTGGGAGACCCAGTACTTC
TRBV7-3	TRBD2	TRBJ2-3	NA	CASSSIAGDLDTQYF	TGTGCCAGCAGCTCCATAGCGGGAGACCTTGATACGCAGTATTTT
TRBV7-8	NA	TRBJ2-1	NA	CASSYRDSSNNEQFF	TGTGCCAGCAGCTACCGGGACTCCTCGAACAATGAGCAGTTCTTC
TRBV19	TRBD2	TRBJ2-1	NA	CASTAGTSGYNEQFF	TGTGCCAGTACCGCCGGGACTAGCGGGTATAATGAGCAGTTCTTC
TRBV6-1	TRBD1	TRBJ2-7	NA	CASSEKMRTGDEQYF	TGTGCCAGCAGTGAAAAGATGCGGACAGGGGACGAGCAGTACTTC
TRBV19	TRBD2	TRBJ2-5	NA	CASSFRGLERGQETQYF	TGTGCCAGTAGTTTCCGGGGACTAGAGAGGGGCCAAGAGACCCAGTACTTC
TRBV7-6	NA	TRBJ2-7	NA	CASSLTGDSYEQYF	TGTGCCAGCAGCTTAACGGGGGACTCCTACGAGCAGTACTTC
TRBV12-5	TRBD2	TRBJ2-3	NA	CASGPGTSGSTDTQYF	TGTGCTAGTGGTCCCGGGACTAGCGGGTCTACAGATACGCAGTATTTT
TRBV5-1	NA	TRBJ2-5	NA	CASSSRPQETQYF	TGCGCCAGCAGCTCGAGACCGCAAGAGACCCAGTACTTC
TRBV4-2	NA	TRBJ2-5	NA	CASSRSGFGETQYF	TGTGCCAGCAGCCGCTCTGGGTTCGGGGAGACCCAGTACTTC
TRBV27	TRBD1	TRBJ2-1	NA	CASSLSWDSRHEQFF	TGTGCCAGCAGTTTGAGTTGGGACAGTCGCCATGAGCAGTTCTTC
TRBV5-1	NA	TRBJ2-7	NA	CASSLVGVKSSYEQYF	TGCGCCAGCAGCTTGGTCGGTGTCAAGAGCTCCTACGAGCAGTACTTC
TRBV28	NA	TRBJ2-7	NA	CASSLGGWGGEQYF	TGTGCCAGCAGTTTAGGGGGCTGGGGGGGCGAGCAGTACTTC
TRBV6-4	NA	TRBJ2-6	NA	CASRVEVAGANVLTF	TGTGCCAGCAGGGTTGAAGTGGCTGGGGCCAACGTCCTGACTTTC
TRBV7-9	NA	TRBJ2-2	NA	CASRAETGAVTGELFF	TGTGCCAGCAGGGCGGAAACGGGGGCGGTCACCGGGGAGCTGTTTTTT
TRBV7-9	NA	TRBJ1-2	NA	CASSPGLGIYGYTF	TGTGCCAGCAGTCCTGGGCTGGGGATCTATGGCTACACCTTC
TRBV11-2	TRBD2	TRBJ2-1	NA	CASRTRASGTYNEQFF	TGTGCCAGCAGAACGAGGGCTAGCGGGACCTACAATGAGCAGTTCTTC
TRBV7-9	TRBD1	TRBJ1-5	once	CASSSGTGVSQPQHF	TGTGCCAGCAGCTCAGGGACAGGTGTATCGCAGCCCCAGCATTTT
TRBV11-3	TRBD1	TRBJ2-1	once	CASSSRTGSNEQFF	TGTGCCAGCAGCTCTCGGACAGGGAGCAATGAGCAGTTCTTC
TRBV29-1	TRBD1	TRBJ1-2	NA	CSVEMLGQGFYGYTF	TGCAGCGTTGAGATGCTGGGACAGGGATTCTATGGCTACACCTTC
TRBV23-1	TRBD1	TRBJ1-4	NA	CARLGTAANEKLFF	TGCGCCAGGCTGGGGACAGCCGCAAATGAAAAACTGTTTTTT
TRBV5-1	NA	TRBJ2-3	once	CASSPGQLGPRTDTQYF	TGCGCCAGCAGCCCGGGACAACTGGGGCCACGAACAGATACGCAGTATTTT
TRBV19	NA	TRBJ1-5	NA	CASSRSGESSNQPQHF	TGTGCCAGTAGTCGGTCCGGGGAAAGTAGCAATCAGCCCCAGCATTTT
TRBV27	NA	TRBJ1-2	NA	CASSFAGGNYGYTF	TGTGCCAGCAGTTTCGCAGGTGGTAACTATGGCTACACCTTC
TRBV11-2	TRBD2	TRBJ2-2	NA	CASSFVAGTGELFF	TGTGCCAGCAGCTTTGTAGCGGGCACCGGGGAGCTGTTTTTT
TRBV9	NA	TRBJ1-2	NA	CASSVTGDGYTF	TGTGCCAGCAGCGTCACCGGGGACGGCTACACCTTC
TRBV5-1	NA	TRBJ2-7	NA	CASSLPTGTYEQYF	TGCGCCAGCAGCCTTCCGACAGGTACCTACGAGCAGTACTTC
TRBV6-1	TRBD1	TRBJ1-1	NA	CASRETGGGTEAFF	TGTGCCAGCAGAGAGACAGGGGGCGGAACTGAAGCTTTCTTT
TRBV7-9	NA	TRBJ1-2	NA	CASSFIGIDNYGYTF	TGTGCCAGCAGCTTCATTGGGATTGACAACTATGGCTACACCTTC
TRBV4-3	NA	TRBJ2-2	NA	CASSPRETRVNTGELFF	TGCGCCAGCAGCCCGAGGGAGACTAGGGTGAACACCGGGGAGCTGTTTTTT
TRBV30	NA	TRBJ1-1	few	CAWSVAVMNTEAFF	TGTGCCTGGAGTGTAGCGGTCATGAACACTGAAGCTTTCTTT
TRBV28	NA	TRBJ2-7	NA	CASSTLGPRGYEQYF	TGTGCCAGCAGCACCTTGGGACCTCGGGGCTACGAGCAGTACTTC
TRBV7-2	NA	TRBJ2-7	NA	CASSFGSRDPGYF	TGTGCCAGCAGCTTTGGTTCCCGCGATCCTGGGTACTTC
TRBV4-1	NA	TRBJ1-1	NA	CASSQDRENTEAFF	TGCGCCAGCAGCCAAGATAGGGAGAACACTGAAGCTTTCTTT
TRBV11-2	TRBD2	TRBJ2-5	NA	CASSPQAGGWQETQYF	TGTGCCAGCAGCCCCCAGGCGGGGGGGTGGCAAGAGACCCAGTACTTC
TRBV28	NA	TRBJ2-7	NA	CASSTYVKTYEQYF	TGTGCCAGCAGTACCTACGTTAAAACCTACGAGCAGTACTTC
TRBV5-4	NA	TRBJ1-4	NA	CASSLREGEKLFF	TGTGCCAGCAGCTTGAGAGAGGGGGAAAAACTGTTTTTT
TRBV7-9	TRBD2	TRBJ2-7	NA	CASSSGGLAGAYF	TGTGCCAGCAGCTCCGGGGGACTAGCGGGAGCGTACTTC
TRBV9	TRBD1	TRBJ1-4	NA	CASSRRGLGGEKLFF	TGTGCCAGCAGCAGAAGGGGGCTGGGTGGTGAAAAACTGTTTTTT
TRBV5-4	TRBD1	TRBJ2-7	NA	CASSPDRHYEQYF	TGTGCCAGCAGCCCGGACAGGCACTACGAGCAGTACTTC
TRBV7-9	NA	TRBJ2-7	NA	CASSLGTNPHEQYF	TGTGCCAGCAGCCTAGGCACAAATCCTCACGAGCAGTACTTC
TRBV9	TRBD1	TRBJ2-1	once	CASSVGQGPYNEQFF	TGTGCCAGCAGCGTAGGACAGGGACCCTACAATGAGCAGTTCTTC
TRBV9	NA	TRBJ2-7	NA	CASSAWGGNYEQYF	TGTGCCAGCAGCGCGTGGGGCGGGAACTACGAGCAGTACTTC
TRBV9	TRBD1	TRBJ2-1	NA	CASSATGHNEQFF	TGTGCCAGCAGTGCGACAGGGCACAATGAGCAGTTCTTC
TRBV7-9	TRBD1	TRBJ1-1	NA	CATEGAAEAFF	TGTGCCACTGAGGGGGCGGCTGAAGCTTTCTTT
TRBV10-1	NA	TRBJ2-7	NA	CASSESFGFYEQYF	TGCGCCAGCAGTGAGTCGTTTGGATTCTACGAGCAGTACTTC
TRBV20-1	NA	TRBJ2-1	NA	CSAGTGNEQFF	TGCAGTGCGGGGACCGGCAATGAGCAGTTCTTC
TRBV18	NA	TRBJ2-4	NA	CASSPSTLAKNIQYF	TGTGCCAGCTCACCCTCTACATTAGCCAAAAACATTCAGTACTTC
TRBV27	NA	TRBJ1-1	NA	CASSLSVFTEAFF	TGTGCCAGCAGTTTATCGGTTTTCACTGAAGCTTTCTTT
TRBV2	NA	TRBJ2-7	NA	CASSEDDRQETYEQYF	TGTGCCAGCAGTGAGGACGACAGACAGGAAACCTACGAGCAGTACTTC
TRBV5-6	TRBD1	TRBJ2-7	NA	CASSSTGSYEQCF	TGTGCCAGCAGCTCGACAGGGTCCTACGAGCAGTGCTTC
TRBV6-6	NA	TRBJ2-1	NA	CASSYLPSYQHNEQFF	TGTGCCAGCAGTTACCTACCCTCCTACCAACACAATGAGCAGTTCTTC
TRBV28	NA	TRBJ2-7	NA	CASSGASSLYEQYF	TGTGCCAGCTCGGGGGCTAGCAGCCTTTACGAGCAGTACTTC
TRBV6-5	NA	TRBJ2-3	NA	CASSYRLGFSTDTQYF	TGTGCCAGCAGTTACCGACTAGGGTTTAGCACAGATACGCAGTATTTT
TRBV5-1	TRBD2	TRBJ2-1	NA	CASSYPGDGLAGARVLNEQFF	TGCGCCAGCAGCTATCCCGGGGACGGACTAGCGGGAGCCCGGGTACTGAATGAGCAGTTCTTC